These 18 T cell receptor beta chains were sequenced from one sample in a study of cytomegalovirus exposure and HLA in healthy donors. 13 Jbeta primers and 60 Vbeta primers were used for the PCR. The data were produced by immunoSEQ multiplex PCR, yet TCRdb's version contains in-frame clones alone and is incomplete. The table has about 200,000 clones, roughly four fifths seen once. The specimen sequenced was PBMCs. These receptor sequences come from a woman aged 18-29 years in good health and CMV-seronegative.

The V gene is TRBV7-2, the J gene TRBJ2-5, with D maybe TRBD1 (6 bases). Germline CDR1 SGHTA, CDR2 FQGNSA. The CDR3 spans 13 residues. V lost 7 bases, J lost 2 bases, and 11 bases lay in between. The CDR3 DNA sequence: TGTGCCAGCAAACACAGGGCTCAAGAGACCCAGTACTTC. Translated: CASKHRAQETQYF. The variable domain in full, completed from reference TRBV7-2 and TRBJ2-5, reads GAGVSQSPSNKVTEKGKDVELRCDPISGHTALYWYRQSLGQGLEFLIYFQGNSAPDKSGLPSDRFSAERTGGSVSTLTIQRTQQEDSAVYLCASKHRAQETQYFGPGTRLLVL.

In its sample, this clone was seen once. The chain's CDR3 is CASSYPRGLRNTEAFF. CDR3 DNA: TGTGCCAGCAGTTACCCCAGGGGGCTGAGGAACACTGAAGCTTTCTTT. This chain connects TRBV28 to TRBJ1-1; 8 bases are a match to TRBD1. Germline lookup yields CDR1 MDHEN and CDR2 SYDVKM. Trimming at V came to 4 bases and at J to 1 base, leaving 8 bases not matched to a gene. The CDR3 extends over 16 amino acids.

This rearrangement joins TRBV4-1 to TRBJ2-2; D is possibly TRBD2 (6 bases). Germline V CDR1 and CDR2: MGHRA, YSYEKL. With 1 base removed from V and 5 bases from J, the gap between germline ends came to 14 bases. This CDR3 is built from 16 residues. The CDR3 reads CASSQAALGGTGELFF. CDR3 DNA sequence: TGCGCCAGCAGCCAAGCGGCTCTCGGGGGAACCGGGGAGCTGTTTTTT.

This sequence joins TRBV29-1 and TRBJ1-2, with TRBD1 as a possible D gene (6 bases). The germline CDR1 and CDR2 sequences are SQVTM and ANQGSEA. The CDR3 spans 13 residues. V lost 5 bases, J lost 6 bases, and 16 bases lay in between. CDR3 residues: CSVPTYRVDGYTF. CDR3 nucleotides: TGCAGCGTTCCGACCTACAGGGTCGATGGCTACACCTTC.

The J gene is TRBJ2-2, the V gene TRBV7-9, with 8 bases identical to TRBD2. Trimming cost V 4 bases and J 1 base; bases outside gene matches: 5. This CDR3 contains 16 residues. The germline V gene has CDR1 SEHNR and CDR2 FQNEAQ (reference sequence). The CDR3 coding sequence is TGTGCCAGCAGCTCAGCGACTAGCGTGAACACCGGGGAGCTGTTTTTT. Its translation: CASSSATSVNTGELFF.

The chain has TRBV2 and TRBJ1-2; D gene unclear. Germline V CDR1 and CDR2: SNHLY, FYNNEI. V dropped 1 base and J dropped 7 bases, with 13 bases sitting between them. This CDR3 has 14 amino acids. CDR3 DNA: TGTGCCAGCAGTGAAGAGGAAGGGAGAGCTGGCTACACCTTC. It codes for CASSEEEGRAGYTF.

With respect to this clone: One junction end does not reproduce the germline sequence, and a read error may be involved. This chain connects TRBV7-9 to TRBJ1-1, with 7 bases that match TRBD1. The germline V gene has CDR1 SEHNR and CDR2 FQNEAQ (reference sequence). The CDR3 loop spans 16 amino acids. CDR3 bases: TGTTCCAGCAGCTCTAGGCGACAGGGAAAAGAAACTGAAGCTTTCTTT. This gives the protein CSSSSRRQGKETEAFF.

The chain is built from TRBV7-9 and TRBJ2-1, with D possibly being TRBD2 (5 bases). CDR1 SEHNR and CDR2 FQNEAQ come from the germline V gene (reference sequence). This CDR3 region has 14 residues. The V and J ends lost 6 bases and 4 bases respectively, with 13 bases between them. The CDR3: CASRFPSGYNEQFF. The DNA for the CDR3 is TGTGCCAGCAGGTTTCCCAGCGGTTACAATGAGCAGTTCTTC. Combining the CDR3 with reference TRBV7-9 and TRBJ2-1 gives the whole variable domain DTGVSQNPRHKITKRGQNVTFRCDPISEHNRLYWYRQTLGQGPEFLTYFQNEAQLEKSRLLSDRFSAERPKGSFSTLEIQRTEQGDSAMYLCASRFPSGYNEQFFGPGTRLTVL.

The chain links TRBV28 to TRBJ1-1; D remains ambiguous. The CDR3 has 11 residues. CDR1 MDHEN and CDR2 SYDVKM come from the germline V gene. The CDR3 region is CATRWNTEAFF. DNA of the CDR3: TGTGCAACGCGGTGGAACACTGAAGCTTTCTTT.

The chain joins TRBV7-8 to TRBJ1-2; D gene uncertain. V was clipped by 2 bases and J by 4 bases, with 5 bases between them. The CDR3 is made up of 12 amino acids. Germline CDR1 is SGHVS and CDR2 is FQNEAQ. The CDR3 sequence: CASSLTSYGYTF. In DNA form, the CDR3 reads TGTGCCAGCAGCTTAACCAGCTATGGCTACACCTTC.

In DNA, the CDR3 is TGTGCCAGCAGCTCCCAAGTCGGGGTTTACGAGCAGTACGTC. Its protein product is CASSSQVGVYEQYV. The chain joins TRBV7-9 to TRBJ2-7, with a weak D call TRBD2 (5 bases). The CDR3 spans 14 residues. V gave up 4 bases and J gave up 4 bases, with 14 bases separating them. CDR1 SEHNR and CDR2 FQNEAQ come from the germline V gene (reference sequence).

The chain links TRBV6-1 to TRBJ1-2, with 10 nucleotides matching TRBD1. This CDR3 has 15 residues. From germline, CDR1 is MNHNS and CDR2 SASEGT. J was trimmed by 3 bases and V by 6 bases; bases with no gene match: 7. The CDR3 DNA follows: TGTGCCAGCAGGAGACAGGGGGCCCATTACTATGGCTACACCTTC. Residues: CASRRQGAHYYGYTF.

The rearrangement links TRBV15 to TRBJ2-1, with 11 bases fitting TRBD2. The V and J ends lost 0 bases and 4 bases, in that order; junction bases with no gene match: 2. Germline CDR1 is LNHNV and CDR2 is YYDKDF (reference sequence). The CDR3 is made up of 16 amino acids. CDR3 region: CATSRDGTSGYNEQFF. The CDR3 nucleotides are TGTGCCACCAGCAGAGATGGGACTAGCGGTTACAATGAGCAGTTCTTC. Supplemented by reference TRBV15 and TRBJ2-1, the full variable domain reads DAMVIQNPRYQVTQFGKPVTLSCSQTLNHNVMYWYQQKSSQAPKLLFHYYDKDFNNEADTPDNFQSRRPNTSFCFLDIRSPGLGDTAMYLCATSRDGTSGYNEQFFGPGTRLTVL.

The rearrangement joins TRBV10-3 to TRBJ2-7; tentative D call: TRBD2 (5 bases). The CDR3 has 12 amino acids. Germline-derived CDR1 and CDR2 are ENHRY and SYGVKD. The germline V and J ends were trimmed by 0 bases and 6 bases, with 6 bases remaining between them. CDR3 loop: CAISESGVEQYF. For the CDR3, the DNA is TGTGCCATCAGTGAGTCCGGGGTCGAGCAGTACTTC.

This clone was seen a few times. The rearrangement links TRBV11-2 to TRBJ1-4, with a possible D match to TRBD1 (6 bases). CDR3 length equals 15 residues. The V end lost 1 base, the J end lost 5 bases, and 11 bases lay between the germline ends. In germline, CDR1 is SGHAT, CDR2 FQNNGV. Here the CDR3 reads CASSLVRTANEKLFF. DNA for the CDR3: TGTGCCAGCAGCTTAGTGAGGACAGCGAATGAAAAACTGTTTTTT.

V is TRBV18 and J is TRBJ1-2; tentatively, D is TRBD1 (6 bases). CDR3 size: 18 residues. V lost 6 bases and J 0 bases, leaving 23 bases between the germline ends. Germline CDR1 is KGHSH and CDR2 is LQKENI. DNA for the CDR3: TGTGCCAGCTCCGCGCAGCCGGGACATATCAATCCTAACTATGGCTACACCTTC. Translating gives CASSAQPGHINPNYGYTF.

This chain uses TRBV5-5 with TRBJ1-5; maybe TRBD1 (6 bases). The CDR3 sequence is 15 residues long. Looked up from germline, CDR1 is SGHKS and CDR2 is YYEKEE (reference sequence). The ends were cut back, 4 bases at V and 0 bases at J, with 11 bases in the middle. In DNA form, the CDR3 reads TGTGCCAGCAGCCCCGGGACACATAGCAATCAGCCCCAGCATTTT. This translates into CASSPGTHSNQPQHF.

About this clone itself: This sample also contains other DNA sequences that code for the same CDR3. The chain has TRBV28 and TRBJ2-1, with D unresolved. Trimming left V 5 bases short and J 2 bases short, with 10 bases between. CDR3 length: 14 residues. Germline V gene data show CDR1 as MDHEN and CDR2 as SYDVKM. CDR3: CASSLRGPYNEQFF. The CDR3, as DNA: TGTGCCAGCAGTCTGCGAGGCCCCTACAATGAGCAGTTCTTC. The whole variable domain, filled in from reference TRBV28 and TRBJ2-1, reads DVKVTQSSRYLVKRTGEKVFLECVQDMDHENMFWYRQDPGLGLRLIYFSYDVKMKEKGDIPEGYSVSREKKERFSLILESASTNQTSMYLCASSLRGPYNEQFFGPGTRLTVL.